The source of this T cell receptor beta chain is a study of blood T cell dynamics during melanoma immunotherapy. Germline values: CDR1 MDHEN, CDR2 SYDVKM. The V segment lost 6 bases and the J segment 0 bases; nucleotides outside the gene matches: 10. The CDR3 has 16 amino acids. Clones were read by immunoSEQ multiplex PCR, and TCRdb kept only the in-frame ones, dropping some. The sample comprises about 17,000 clones, 70% to 90% of which are singletons, and 6% to 9% rests with the top ten. Indicated time point: week 3, after first cycle of checkpoint inhibitor. Sequencing was performed on blood, taken from a patient treated with checkpoint blockade. The chain employs TRBV28 and TRBJ2-5, with 7 positions matching TRBD1. The TCR originated in a human donor with melanoma. In nucleotides, the CDR3 is TGTGCCAGCAGACGTTCGGGACAGACGTACCAAGAGACCCAGTACTTC. It specifies CASRRSGQTYQETQYF.